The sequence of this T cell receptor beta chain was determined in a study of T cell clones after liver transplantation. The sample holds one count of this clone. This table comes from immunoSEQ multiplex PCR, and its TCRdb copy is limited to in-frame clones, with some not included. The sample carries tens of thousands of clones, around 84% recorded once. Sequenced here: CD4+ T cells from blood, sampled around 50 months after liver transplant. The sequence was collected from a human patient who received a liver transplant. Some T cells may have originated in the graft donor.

The CDR3 here is CASSSTGNTEAFF. CDR3 coding DNA: TGTGCCAGCAGCTCGACAGGGAACACTGAAGCTTTCTTT. The V call is TRBV7-3, the J call TRBJ1-1; D may be TRBD1 (6 bases). From germline, CDR1 is SGHTA and CDR2 FQGTGA. V lost 4 bases to trimming and J lost 1 base, with 7 bases between them. The CDR3 spans 13 residues.